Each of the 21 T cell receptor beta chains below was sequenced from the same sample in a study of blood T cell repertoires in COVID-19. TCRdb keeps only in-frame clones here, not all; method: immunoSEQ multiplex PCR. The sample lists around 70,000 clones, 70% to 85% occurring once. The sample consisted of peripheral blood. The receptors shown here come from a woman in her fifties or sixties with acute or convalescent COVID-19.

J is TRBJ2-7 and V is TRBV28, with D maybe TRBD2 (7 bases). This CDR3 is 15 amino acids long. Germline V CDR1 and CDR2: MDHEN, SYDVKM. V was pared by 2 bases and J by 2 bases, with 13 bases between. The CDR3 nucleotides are TGTGCCAGCAGTTTAGGGGGGGGCGGCACCTACGAGCAGTACTTC. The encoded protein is CASSLGGGGTYEQYF.

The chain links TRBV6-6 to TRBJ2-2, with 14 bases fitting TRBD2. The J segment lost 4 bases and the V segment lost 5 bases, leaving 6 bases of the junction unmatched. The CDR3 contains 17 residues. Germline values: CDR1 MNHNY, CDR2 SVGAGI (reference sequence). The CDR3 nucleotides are TGTGCCAGCAGTCGAGGGACTAGCGGGGGATCCACCGGGGAGCTGTTTTTT. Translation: CASSRGTSGGSTGELFF.

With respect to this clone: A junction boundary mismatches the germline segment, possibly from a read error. The chain's CDR3 is CASSIAYGNTIYF. The CDR3 region has the DNA TGTGCCAGCAGTATAGCTTATGGAAACACCATATATTTT. The genes are TRBV12-3 or TRBV12-4 and TRBJ1-3; the D is unclear. There are 13 residues in the CDR3.

CDR3 DNA: TGCGCCAGCAGCCAACAGGGGGTCAGCTATGGCTACACCTTC. It codes for CASSQQGVSYGYTF. The J gene is TRBJ1-2, the V gene TRBV4-1, with 7 bases matching TRBD1. The CDR3 spans 14 residues. The V segment lost 2 bases and the J segment 4 bases; nucleotides outside the gene matches: 4. Germline CDR1 MGHRA, CDR2 YSYEKL.

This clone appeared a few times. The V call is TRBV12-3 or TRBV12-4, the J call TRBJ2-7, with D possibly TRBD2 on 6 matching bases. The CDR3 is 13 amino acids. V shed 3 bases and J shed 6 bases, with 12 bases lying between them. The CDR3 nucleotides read TGTGCCAGCAGTTTGGGCGGGATCAGCGAGCAGTACTTC. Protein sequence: CASSLGGISEQYF.

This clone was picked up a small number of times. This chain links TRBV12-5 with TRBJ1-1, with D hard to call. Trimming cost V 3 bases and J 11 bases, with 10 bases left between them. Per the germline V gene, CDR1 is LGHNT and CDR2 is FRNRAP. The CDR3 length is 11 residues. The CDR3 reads CASGLSREAFF. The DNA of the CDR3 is TGTGCTAGTGGTTTATCCCGGGAGGCTTTCTTT. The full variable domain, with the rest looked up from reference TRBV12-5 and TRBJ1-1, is DARVTQTPRHKVTEMGQEVTMRCQPILGHNTVFWYRQTMMQGLELLAYFRNRAPLDDSGMPKDRFSAEMPDATLATLKIQPSEPRDSAVYFCASGLSREAFFGQGTRLTVV.

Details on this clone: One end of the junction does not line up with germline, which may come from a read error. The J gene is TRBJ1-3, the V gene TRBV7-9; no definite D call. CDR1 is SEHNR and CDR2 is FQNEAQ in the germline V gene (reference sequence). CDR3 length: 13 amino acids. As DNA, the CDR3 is TGTGCCAGCAGCCCCAAGTTTGGAGACACCATATATTTT. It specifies CASSPKFGDTIYF.

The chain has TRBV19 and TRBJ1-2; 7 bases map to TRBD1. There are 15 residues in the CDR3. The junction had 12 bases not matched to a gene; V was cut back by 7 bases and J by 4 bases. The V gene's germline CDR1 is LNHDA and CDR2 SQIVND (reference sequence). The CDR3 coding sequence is TGTGCCAGTATGATTCAGGGGGGCTTTGGCTATGGCTACACCTTC. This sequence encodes CASMIQGGFGYGYTF.

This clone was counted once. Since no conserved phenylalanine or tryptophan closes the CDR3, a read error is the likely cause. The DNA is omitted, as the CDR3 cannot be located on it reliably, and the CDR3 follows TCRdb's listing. The CDR3 loop is CASSEEWGGPTT. The rearrangement uses TRBV6-1 and TRBJ2-7; TRBD2 reflects the table's D call only, with no check against the DNA. The CDR3 is 12 amino acids in total, end residues counted. Germline lookup yields CDR1 MNHNS and CDR2 SASEGT.

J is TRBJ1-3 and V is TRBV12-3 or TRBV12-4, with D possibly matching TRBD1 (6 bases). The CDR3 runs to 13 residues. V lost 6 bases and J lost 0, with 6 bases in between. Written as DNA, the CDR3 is TGTGCCAGCAGGGACAGCTCTGGAAACACCATATATTTT. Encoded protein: CASRDSSGNTIYF.

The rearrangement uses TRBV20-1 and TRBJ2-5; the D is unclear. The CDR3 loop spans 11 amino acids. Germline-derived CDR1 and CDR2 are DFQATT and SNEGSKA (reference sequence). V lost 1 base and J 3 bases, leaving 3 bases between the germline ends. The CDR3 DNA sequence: TGCAGTGCTAGAGCCGAAGAGACCCAGTACTTC. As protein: CSARAEETQYF.

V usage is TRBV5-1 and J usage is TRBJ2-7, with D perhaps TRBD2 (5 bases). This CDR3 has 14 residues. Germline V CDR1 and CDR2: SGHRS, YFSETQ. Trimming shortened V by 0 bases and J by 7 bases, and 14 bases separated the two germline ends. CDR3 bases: TGCGCCAGCAGCTTGGCCAGGCTAGCAGGAGAGCAGTACTTC. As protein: CASSLARLAGEQYF.

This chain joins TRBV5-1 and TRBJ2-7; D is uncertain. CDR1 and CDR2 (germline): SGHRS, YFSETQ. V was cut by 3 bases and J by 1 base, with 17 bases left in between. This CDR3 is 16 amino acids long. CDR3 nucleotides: TGCGCCAGCAGCTCCGACGGCATGGGCATATCCTACGAGCAGTACTTC. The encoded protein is CASSSDGMGISYEQYF.

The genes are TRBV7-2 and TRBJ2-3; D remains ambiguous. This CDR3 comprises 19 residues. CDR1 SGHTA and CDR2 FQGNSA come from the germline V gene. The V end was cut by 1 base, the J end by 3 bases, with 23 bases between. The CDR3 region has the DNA TGTGCCAGCAGCTTAGGGTATAGCCTAAGTGCAACCGTGACAGATACGCAGTATTTT. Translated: CASSLGYSLSATVTDTQYF. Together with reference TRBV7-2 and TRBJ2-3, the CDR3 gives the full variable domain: GAGVSQSPSNKVTEKGKDVELRCDPISGHTALYWYRQSLGQGLEFLIYFQGNSAPDKSGLPSDRFSAERTGGSVSTLTIQRTQQEDSAVYLCASSLGYSLSATVTDTQYFGPGTRLTVL.

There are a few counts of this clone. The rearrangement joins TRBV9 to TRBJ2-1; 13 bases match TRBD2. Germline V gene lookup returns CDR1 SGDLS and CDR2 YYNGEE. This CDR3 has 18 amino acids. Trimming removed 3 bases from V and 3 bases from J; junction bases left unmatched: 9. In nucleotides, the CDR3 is TGTGCCAGCAGCGCCTCGGGACTAGCGGGAAGGGGCTACAATGAGCAGTTCTTC. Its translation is CASSASGLAGRGYNEQFF. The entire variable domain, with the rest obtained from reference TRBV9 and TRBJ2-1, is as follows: DSGVTQTPKHLITATGQRVTLRCSPRSGDLSVYWYQQSLDQGLQFLIQYYNGEERAKGNILERFSAQQFPDLHSELNLSSLELGDSALYFCASSASGLAGRGYNEQFFGPGTRLTVL.

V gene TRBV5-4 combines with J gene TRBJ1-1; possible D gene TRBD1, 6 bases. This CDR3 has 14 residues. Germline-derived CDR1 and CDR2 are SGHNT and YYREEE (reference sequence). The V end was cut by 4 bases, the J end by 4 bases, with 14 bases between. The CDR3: CASSPRTAATEAFF. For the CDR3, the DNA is TGTGCCAGCAGCCCGCGGACAGCAGCCACTGAAGCTTTCTTT.

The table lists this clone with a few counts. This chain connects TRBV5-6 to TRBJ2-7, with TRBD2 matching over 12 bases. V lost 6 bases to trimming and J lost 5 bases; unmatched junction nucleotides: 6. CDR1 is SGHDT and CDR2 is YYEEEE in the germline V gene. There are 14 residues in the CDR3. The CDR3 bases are TGTGCCAGCAACTGGGGACTAGCGGGCGACGAGCAGTACTTC. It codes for CASNWGLAGDEQYF.

CDR3 in DNA: TGTGCCAGCAGCCCCACGGTGACTAATGAAAAACTGTTTTTT. It yields the protein CASSPTVTNEKLFF. The rearrangement joins TRBV6-5 to TRBJ1-4; no firm D call. The CDR3 length is 14 residues. V lost 6 bases and J lost 2, with 10 bases in between. Germline values: CDR1 MNHEY, CDR2 SVGAGI.

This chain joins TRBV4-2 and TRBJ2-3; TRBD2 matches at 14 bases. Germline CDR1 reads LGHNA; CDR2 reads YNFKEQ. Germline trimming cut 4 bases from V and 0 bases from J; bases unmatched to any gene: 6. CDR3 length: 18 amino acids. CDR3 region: CASSLGTSGGLSTDTQYF. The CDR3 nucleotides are TGTGCCAGCAGCCTCGGGACTAGCGGGGGCCTTAGCACAGATACGCAGTATTTT.

CDR3 residues: CASSLRNMGQGAAQTYEQYF. In DNA form, the CDR3 reads TGTGCCAGCTCACTTAGAAACATGGGGCAGGGGGCAGCCCAAACCTACGAGCAGTACTTC. The V and J genes are TRBV27 and TRBJ2-7, with 8 bases lining up with TRBD1. The CDR3 contains 20 residues. With 8 bases clipped from V and 2 bases from J, the junction kept 26 bases outside the gene matches. Germline V gene sequence: CDR1 MNHEY, CDR2 SMNVEV (reference sequence).

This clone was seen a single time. The CDR3 region is CAISELGTYNEQFF. The CDR3 coding sequence is TGTGCCATCAGTGAACTCGGGACCTACAATGAGCAGTTCTTC. The rearrangement joins TRBV10-3 to TRBJ2-1; the D gene is possibly TRBD2 (5 bases). The germline V gene has CDR1 ENHRY and CDR2 SYGVKD. The CDR3 contains 14 residues. V gave up 3 bases and J gave up 2 bases, with 8 bases separating them.